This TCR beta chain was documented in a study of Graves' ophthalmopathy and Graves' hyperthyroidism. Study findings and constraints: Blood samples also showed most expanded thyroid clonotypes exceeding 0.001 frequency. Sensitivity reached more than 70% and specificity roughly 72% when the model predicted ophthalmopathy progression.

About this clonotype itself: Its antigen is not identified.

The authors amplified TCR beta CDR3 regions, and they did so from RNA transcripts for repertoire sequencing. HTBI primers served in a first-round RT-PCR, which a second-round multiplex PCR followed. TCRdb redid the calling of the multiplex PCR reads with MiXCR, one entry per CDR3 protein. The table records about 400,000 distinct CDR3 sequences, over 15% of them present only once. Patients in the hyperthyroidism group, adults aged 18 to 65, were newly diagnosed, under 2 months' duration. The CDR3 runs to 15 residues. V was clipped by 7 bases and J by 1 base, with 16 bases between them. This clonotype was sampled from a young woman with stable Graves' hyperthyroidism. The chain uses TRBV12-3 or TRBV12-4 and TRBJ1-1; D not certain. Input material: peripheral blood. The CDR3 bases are TGTGCCAGCACTCCACCGGGGAGTAGGAACACTGAAGCTTTCTTT. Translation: CASTPPGSRNTEAFF.